This TCR beta chain was observed in a study of T-cell memory formation after mild COVID-19. Looking at the study overall: TCR clusters showed largely donor specificity.

Remarks on this clonotype: Its antigen is not identified.

Study observations and caveats: The study found balanced CD4/CD8 in clones contracting day 15 to 85 and a CD4+ lean in later expanders. Several responding clones turned up in pre-infection memory, indicating that cross-reactive memory may have taken part.

CDR3 size: 16 residues. V lost 1 base and J lost 3; bases outside the gene matches: 7. Germline V gives CDR1 SGHAT, CDR2 FQNNGV. TCRdb independently ran MiXCR on the 5' RACE reads; one entry per CDR3 protein. This table holds more than 110,000 distinct CDR3 sequences, 14% found once. This clonotype originated in an adult woman who had mild COVID-19 (a few samples of this study predate the infection). Cell type and time point are not known. Sequenced input: PBMCs or a T cell subset sorted from them (not recorded which). The genes are TRBV11-2 and TRBJ2-7, with 9 bases lining up with TRBD2. CDR3: CASSLVTSGPYYEQYF. In DNA form, the CDR3 reads TGTGCCAGCAGCTTAGTTACTAGCGGGCCATACTACGAGCAGTACTTC.